The clone carrying this TCR beta chain was seen ten or more times. Antigen specificity is unknown. The CDR3 has 15 residues. V was shortened by 5 bases and J by 6 bases, with 18 bases between the two germline ends. From germline, CDR1 is SGHAT and CDR2 FQNNGV. The entry originates in a study of early T cells in non-severe SARS-CoV-2 infection. Across the study: It was bulk RNA from unsorted whole blood that was sequenced, and the chains were unpaired. Findings and limits, study-wide: Anti-spike CD8 responses were favored in VDJdb matching, and private and CD4 specificities were missed.

Individual cDNA molecules received unique molecular identifiers during library preparation. Each CDR3 protein is one row after TCRdb ran MiXCR on the 5' RACE reads. The sample has more than 65,000 distinct CDR3 sequences, 9.5% to 15% seen once. The chain carries TRBV11-2 and TRBJ2-3, with D possibly called TRBD1 or TRBD2 (6 bases each). Sequencing used whole blood. This TCR came from an adult who was a healthcare worker with PCR-confirmed SARS-CoV-2 infection or an uninfected control (not recorded which). CDR3 nucleotide sequence: TGTGCCAGCAGCCCTGGGGGCTGGGGGACTGATACGCAGTATTTT. Residues: CASSPGGWGTDTQYF.